This T cell receptor (beta chain) is drawn from a study of cytomegalovirus exposure and HLA in healthy donors (dated by TCRdb to between 2016 and 2019). About the full investigation: An earlier analysis of approximately 640 of the donors reported roughly 300 Gb of sequence data and 117 million unique TCR beta sequences from about 200 million T cells. Around 320 gigabases of sequencing data and 70 million to 85 million unique TCR sequences were included in an early release covering several hundred HLA-typed donors. Of the roughly 390 genotyped donors, 65% to 90% fell in the genetic ancestry cluster associated with self-reported Caucasian donors. The study was designed to test whether signatures of past pathogen exposure could be identified by cataloging public T cell receptors. The study profiled the T cell repertoires of hundreds of subjects by immunosequencing and related them to cytomegalovirus serostatus. In addition to the first cohort of 650 to 750 subjects, a separate validation cohort of about 120 different subjects was used. To predict cytomegalovirus infection status, the study brought together high-throughput TCR immunosequencing, statistical association of individual TCRs with disease status, and machine learning. A later analysis re-analyzed previously published TCR beta repertoires from 600 to 850 donors and added high-resolution HLA genotyping to study TCR occurrence patterns. Rather than drawing on any new phenotypic data, the later analysis identified candidate immune exposures from TCR beta sequences and the way those sequences occurred across donors. An earlier analysis of about 620 of the donors applied high-throughput TCR beta sequencing to assess whether each TCR beta V gene segment acted as functional or pseudogenic. Donor age, sex, ethnicity and CMV serostatus were collected together with the repertoire data. A later genetic analysis took genome-wide SNP genotypes for about 55% of the roughly 700 donors and used that subset as a discovery cohort. All discovery cohort repertoires had been generated using a single sequencing platform. HLA typing covered class I and class II loci at four-digit resolution. Typing coverage varied by locus: roughly 620-640 donors for A, B, C, DRB1 and DQB1; more than 500 for DQA1; about 600 for DPA1; approximately 450 for DPB1. Roughly five DR-DQ haplotypes were handled as single units for association and clustering because linkage in the cohort was strong. Among some 410 genotyped donors of the cohort, an average of around 240,000 unique TCR beta nucleotide sequences was sequenced per donor, of which about 19% were non-productive.

This clone was detected a few times. The antigen it binds to is not known. There are no base qualities to consult, and no much larger clone falls within one base. Trimming accounts for 4 bases at V and 6 bases at J, while the number of junction bases matched to no gene is 5. As encoded in the germline V gene (reference sequence), CDR1 is SGHAT while CDR2 is FQDESV. The CDR3 contains 13 residues, cysteine and phenylalanine counted. Here the CDR3 DNA is all that survives: 39 bases in frame from base 1. The cohort consisted of fewer than 700 healthy bone marrow donors. At the time of sampling, every cohort member was nominally healthy, though immune exposures that went unrecorded were likely present. The donor tested CMV seronegative and was one of the 352 seronegative cohort members. A peripheral blood sample was collected from each donor, and TCR beta sequencing was performed on peripheral blood mononuclear cells. The Qiagen DNeasy Blood Extraction Kit was used to extract genomic DNA from the blood cell samples.

The library was made by the immunoSEQ multiplex PCR assay. The multiplex PCR relied on a mix of 60 forward primers for TCR Vbeta segments and 13 reverse primers for TCR Jbeta segments. The CDR3 region of rearranged TCR beta genes was amplified from genomic DNA with a multiplex PCR assay. On the Illumina HiSeq System, the amplified TCR beta libraries were sequenced as 87-base-pair reads. The authors' analysis ran thus. In a later analysis, some 80 million unique TCR beta chains were counted across the roughly 610 repertoires, and roughly 11 million of these chains were shared by at least two donors. Raw reads were error-corrected and collapsed into unique sequences with a nearest-neighbor algorithm that merged closely related sequences to remove PCR and sequencing errors. V, D and J gene segments were assigned by aligning CDR3 sequences to IMGT reference sequences. Each retained sequence needed at least a six-nucleotide match to both a V gene segment and a J gene segment. Rearrangements were classified as productive when the CDR3 lacked stop codons and remained in frame with V and J, and all other rearrangements were classified as non-productive. Following IMGT convention, CDR3 was defined as the stretch from the second conserved V-encoded cysteine to the conserved J-encoded phenylalanine. The earlier analysis of some 580 of the donors excluded any sequence lacking an unambiguous match to a single V gene segment. An earlier analysis of a few hundred of the donors called V segments functional above 56.7% productive rearrangements and segregating when the between-donor standard deviation exceeded 5%. To diagnose cytomegalovirus status from the catalog of TCR beta chain sequences, a statistical classification framework was built. V and J gene assignment, in a later analysis, came from comparing TCR nucleotide sequences with IMGT/GENE-DB human TR gene sequences. A later analysis assigned CDR3 sequences and most-parsimonious VDJ recombination scenarios with the TCRdist pipeline. In a later analysis, every TCR beta chain was defined by the combination of its CDR3 amino acid sequence and its V-gene family, and reads without a unique V-gene family were dropped. To address suspected cross-contamination and a sequencing artifact, a later analysis removed over 500 highly shared, low-generation-probability nucleotide sequences. In a later analysis, a clonal expansion index for each public chain was calculated from normalized within-repertoire ranks of inferred template counts. A later analysis computed generation probabilities with a VDJ recombination model fitted to out-of-frame rearrangements, and checked the results against IGoR. In a later analysis, TCR-TCR, TCR-HLA and TCR-CMV co-occurrence was scored with hypergeometric tests, and a repertoire-size bias correction was applied to TCR pairs. A later analysis estimated false discovery rates by permuting HLA or CMV assignments 20 times. A later analysis grouped co-occurring TCRs with DBSCAN, adding TCRdist sequence similarity when clustering within HLA-allele-positive subsets. Repertoires with fewer than 30,000 or more than 120,000 public chains were left out of co-occurrence clustering, as were five repertoires with anomalous nucleotide sharing. TCRdb provides this immuneACCESS table in a form limited to in-frame rearrangements. Some clones are lacking; in checked studies, under half of them reflect an unresolved V gene, and why the rest are absent is not known. The DNA gave D and trimming, while V, J and clone size come from that table. Recorded for this sample are about 120,000 clones; about four fifths of them occurred a single time. The top ten hold about 1.6% of the sample.

Findings and caveats that apply to the study as a whole: According to a later analysis, parvovirus B19, influenza, CMV and Epstein-Barr virus appeared linked to several top co-occurrence clusters. CMV serostatus was the only immune exposure information available for the cohort. A further reported finding was that TCR beta sequences accurately predicted the HLA-A and HLA-B alleles for most subjects in the first cohort. A later analysis found that TCR association rates varied across HLA loci, with DRB1 alleles showing the most associated TCRs and HLA-C alleles the fewest. It was suggested by the authors that the approach could potentially be generalized to other disease states and immunological phenotypes. A later analysis found that most CMV-associated TCR beta chains appeared HLA-restricted, with HLA associations seemingly driven largely by CMV exposure. According to a later genetic analysis, donors in an Asian-associated ancestry cluster had fewer N-insertions in productive TCRs than the approximately 670-donor mean. The study listed 150 to 200 TCR beta chains as associated with cytomegalovirus. A few of the identified cytomegalovirus-associated TCR beta chains were confirmed in vitro to be specific for cytomegalovirus antigens. In both the original and validation cohorts, the classifier was reported to diagnose cytomegalovirus status with high specificity and sensitivity. Because the 87-base-pair reads could not distinguish some IMGT-functional V segments, including TRBV6-2 and TRBV6-3, those segments were excluded. A group of highly shared sequence variants was considered likely to be a technical artifact of the sequencing pipeline. HLA typing was unavailable for some donors at each locus, so association tests used only the typed subset. In this cohort, only TCR beta chains were sequenced, and detectable features were limited by the absence of alpha or paired-chain data. A later genetic analysis associated a missense DCLRE1C variant with V-gene and J-gene trimming of TCR beta chains, and an independent cohort replicated the association. In a later analysis, HLA-associated TCR beta chains showed more clonal expansion and lower generation probabilities than non-associated chains that were equally common. Broadly in line with IMGT annotations, most TCR beta V segments showed up in productive rearrangements about 87% or about 30% of the time in an earlier analysis of several hundred of the donors. Specific HLA alleles were associated with around 18,000 TCR beta sequences at a false discovery rate of 0.05 in a later analysis. Most TCR sequences were seen in very few donors, while some public TCRs were found in many individuals. When HLA alleles, especially DR and DQ, strongly co-occurred, TCR associations were difficult to assign to individual alleles. The earlier analysis of 587 of the donors excluded some 15 rarely observed V segments, including chromosome 9 orphons, because counts were too low. Correlated functional status among segregating V segments might be attributable to linkage disequilibrium, but an unknown experimental factor could not be ruled out. Roughly uniform sequencing depth across donors was assumed in presence/absence analyses, although this assumption may not hold.

The chain was built from TRBV11-1 and TRBJ1-1, with TRBD1 matching 7 junction bases. The source material was PBMCs. This clonotype was sampled from a woman younger than 35 in good health and CMV-seronegative. The DNA is TGTGCCAGCAGCTCACGACAGGGCTCTGAAGCTTTCTTT. Translated, it gives CASSSRQGSEAFF.